This T cell receptor beta chain was identified in a study of tumor-infiltrating lymphocytes in localized non-small cell lung cancer. The protocol was immunoSEQ multiplex PCR, while the TCRdb copy is restricted to in-frame clones and leaves out a portion. The repertoire holds 20,000 to 30,000 clones, with roughly 66% as singletons. With 4 bases clipped from V and 6 bases from J, the junction kept 6 bases outside the gene matches. The germline V gene encodes CDR1 KGHSH and CDR2 LQKENI. CDR3 length: 15 residues. This clonotype was sampled from a human donor with non-small cell lung cancer. Source material: lung tumor tissue. This chain links TRBV18 with TRBJ2-3; 11 nucleotides line up with TRBD2. CDR3 residues: CASSRSGGAPDTQYF. In DNA, the CDR3 is TGTGCCAGCTCACGTAGCGGGGGGGCCCCCGATACGCAGTATTTT.